Listed below are T cell receptor beta chains from one sample, sequenced in a study of blood T cell repertoires in COVID-19. The assay was immunoSEQ multiplex PCR, and TCRdb's table has in-frame clones only and misses some. The sample has more than 120,000 clones, about nine tenths seen once. Sequenced input: peripheral blood. The receptors come from a man aged 45-65 years who had recovered from COVID-19. The CDR3 runs from the conserved cysteine through the conserved F or W. A D gene is named only where the DNA matches it firmly. Clone size is shown for a subset of rows, as once, few, many or a class of expanded clone.

d_gene: -; v_gene: TRBV4-1; abundance: -; j_gene: TRBJ2-7; CDR3aa: CASSYTGEASEQYF; CDR3nt: TGCGCCAGCAGTTATACAGGGGAGGCAAGCGAGCAGTACTTC
d_gene: -; v_gene: TRBV6-1; abundance: -; j_gene: TRBJ1-5; CDR3aa: CASSEAGGNQPQHF; CDR3nt: TGTGCCAGCAGTGAAGCAGGGGGCAATCAGCCCCAGCATTTT
d_gene: -; v_gene: TRBV5-8; abundance: -; j_gene: TRBJ2-2; CDR3aa: CASSSDRNTGELFF; CDR3nt: TGTGCCAGCAGCTCCGACAGGAACACCGGGGAGCTGTTTTTT
d_gene: -; v_gene: TRBV5-1; abundance: -; j_gene: TRBJ2-5; CDR3aa: CASSLAGKGRGWETQYF; CDR3nt: TGCGCCAGCAGCTTGGCCGGCAAGGGCAGGGGCTGGGAGACCCAGTACTTC
d_gene: -; v_gene: TRBV29-1; abundance: -; j_gene: TRBJ2-7; CDR3aa: CSVEDRGISYEQYF; CDR3nt: TGCAGCGTTGAAGACAGGGGCATATCCTACGAGCAGTACTTC
d_gene: -; v_gene: TRBV3-1/TRBV3-2; abundance: -; j_gene: TRBJ1-2; CDR3aa: CASSFQGSDGYTF; CDR3nt: TGTGCCAGCAGCTTCCAGGGATCGGATGGCTACACCTTC
d_gene: TRBD2; v_gene: TRBV3-1/TRBV3-2; abundance: -; j_gene: TRBJ2-1; CDR3aa: CASSQRGLAGVRSSYNEQFF; CDR3nt: TGTGCCAGCAGCCAACGGGGACTAGCGGGGGTGCGGAGCTCCTACAATGAGCAGTTCTTC
d_gene: TRBD1; v_gene: TRBV5-1; abundance: -; j_gene: TRBJ2-7; CDR3aa: CASSTGTGVGEQYF; CDR3nt: TGCGCCAGCAGCACCGGGACAGGGGTAGGCGAGCAGTACTTC
d_gene: -; v_gene: TRBV4-3; abundance: -; j_gene: TRBJ1-2; CDR3aa: CASSRNRAGPTYGYTF; CDR3nt: TGCGCCAGCAGCCGAAACCGAGCGGGGCCCACCTATGGCTACACCTTC
d_gene: TRBD2; v_gene: TRBV7-2; abundance: -; j_gene: TRBJ2-3; CDR3aa: CASSAAGLAVSTDTQYF; CDR3nt: TGTGCCAGCAGCGCCGCGGGACTAGCGGTAAGCACAGATACGCAGTATTTT
d_gene: -; v_gene: TRBV20-1; abundance: -; j_gene: TRBJ1-1; CDR3aa: CSAPRGDKAFF; CDR3nt: TGCAGTGCCCCCCGGGGGGATAAAGCTTTCTTT
d_gene: -; v_gene: TRBV6-5; abundance: -; j_gene: TRBJ1-2; CDR3aa: CASSPTGSGGYTF; CDR3nt: TGTGCCAGCAGTCCAACAGGGTCGGGTGGCTACACCTTC
d_gene: TRBD1; v_gene: TRBV5-1; abundance: -; j_gene: TRBJ1-4; CDR3aa: CASSRSGTGVNEKLFF; CDR3nt: TGCGCCAGCAGCCGTTCCGGGACAGGCGTTAATGAAAAACTGTTTTTT
d_gene: -; v_gene: TRBV11-2; abundance: -; j_gene: TRBJ2-5; CDR3aa: CASSLTREETQYF; CDR3nt: TGTGCCAGCAGCTTAACTAGGGAAGAGACCCAGTACTTC
d_gene: TRBD2; v_gene: TRBV5-4; abundance: few; j_gene: TRBJ2-7; CDR3aa: CASREKRGALYEQYF; CDR3nt: TGTGCCAGCAGAGAAAAGCGGGGGGCTTTGTACGAGCAGTACTTC
d_gene: -; v_gene: TRBV6-5; abundance: -; j_gene: TRBJ1-2; CDR3aa: CASSYGGGSARTF; CDR3nt: TGTGCCAGCAGTTATGGCGGGGGCTCCGCGAGAACCTTC
d_gene: -; v_gene: TRBV30; abundance: -; j_gene: TRBJ1-4; CDR3aa: CAWRKGGRVEKLFF; CDR3nt: TGTGCCTGGAGAAAGGGGGGGCGCGTTGAAAAACTGTTTTTT
d_gene: -; v_gene: TRBV19; abundance: once; j_gene: TRBJ2-3; CDR3aa: CASSSQVNTDTQYF; CDR3nt: TGTGCCAGTAGTTCACAGGTGAACACAGATACGCAGTATTTT
d_gene: TRBD2; v_gene: TRBV7-2; abundance: -; j_gene: TRBJ2-7; CDR3aa: CASSRERGRKQYF; CDR3nt: TGTGCCAGCAGCCGGGAGCGGGGCAGAAAGCAGTACTTC
d_gene: -; v_gene: TRBV9; abundance: -; j_gene: TRBJ2-1; CDR3aa: CASSVAGGVYNEQFF; CDR3nt: TGTGCCAGCAGCGTAGCCGGAGGCGTCTACAATGAGCAGTTCTTC
d_gene: -; v_gene: TRBV6-5; abundance: -; j_gene: TRBJ1-2; CDR3aa: CASREGNYGYTF; CDR3nt: TGTGCCAGCAGGGAGGGGAACTATGGCTACACCTTC
d_gene: -; v_gene: TRBV9; abundance: -; j_gene: TRBJ2-3; CDR3aa: CASSVSSSSTDTQYF; CDR3nt: TGTGCCAGCAGCGTATCGTCCTCTAGCACAGATACGCAGTATTTT
d_gene: -; v_gene: TRBV7-3; abundance: -; j_gene: TRBJ2-3; CDR3aa: CASSLDRRIPDTQYF; CDR3nt: TGTGCCAGCAGCTTAGACAGGAGGATTCCAGATACGCAGTATTTT
d_gene: -; v_gene: TRBV5-6; abundance: once; j_gene: TRBJ1-1; CDR3aa: CASSSGVGDTEAFF; CDR3nt: TGTGCCAGCAGCTCAGGGGTTGGGGACACTGAAGCTTTCTTT
d_gene: -; v_gene: TRBV9; abundance: -; j_gene: TRBJ1-1; CDR3aa: CASSVETTTEAFF; CDR3nt: TGTGCCAGCAGCGTAGAGACTACAACTGAAGCTTTCTTT
d_gene: TRBD1; v_gene: TRBV5-5; abundance: -; j_gene: TRBJ2-1; CDR3aa: CASSSTGSPYNEQFF; CDR3nt: TGTGCCAGCAGCTCGACAGGGAGCCCCTACAATGAGCAGTTCTTC
d_gene: -; v_gene: TRBV5-1; abundance: -; j_gene: TRBJ2-7; CDR3aa: CASSLNRGAVNEQYF; CDR3nt: TGCGCCAGCAGCTTGAATCGGGGGGCCGTGAACGAGCAGTACTTC
d_gene: TRBD1; v_gene: TRBV9; abundance: -; j_gene: TRBJ2-7; CDR3aa: CASSERTGEYEQYF; CDR3nt: TGTGCCAGCAGCGAGAGGACAGGGGAGTACGAGCAGTACTTC
d_gene: TRBD2; v_gene: TRBV9; abundance: -; j_gene: TRBJ2-1; CDR3aa: CASSPGLDDEQFF; CDR3nt: TGTGCCAGCAGCCCGGGACTAGACGATGAGCAGTTCTTC
d_gene: -; v_gene: TRBV12-3/TRBV12-4; abundance: -; j_gene: TRBJ2-7; CDR3aa: CASSVGGPYEQYF; CDR3nt: TGTGCCAGCAGTGTTGGCGGTCCCTACGAGCAGTACTTC
d_gene: -; v_gene: TRBV18; abundance: -; j_gene: TRBJ1-4; CDR3aa: CASSKRQTSTNEKLFF; CDR3nt: TGTGCCAGCTCAAAACGACAGACTTCTACAAATGAAAAACTGTTTTTT
d_gene: -; v_gene: TRBV5-4; abundance: -; j_gene: TRBJ1-2; CDR3aa: CASSPYGREGYGYTF; CDR3nt: TGTGCCAGCAGCCCCTATGGTAGGGAGGGCTATGGCTACACCTTC